A single TCR beta chain is shown here with its context. The antigen is not known. In the PCR, 60 Vbeta and 13 Jbeta primers were used. The table came from immunoSEQ multiplex PCR; TCRdb's copy has only in-frame clones and leaves some out. The sample lists about 130,000 clones, over 70% occurring once. The sample belongs to a study of cytomegalovirus exposure and HLA in healthy donors. Study information: Unique TCRs numbering some 80 million, obtained from HLA-typed donors, made up an early data release. Findings of the study overall: In terms of immune exposure information, only CMV serostatus was available. Accurate predictions that matched the HLA-A and HLA-B alleles of most subjects were reportedly made from TCR beta sequences.

The CDR3 runs 16 residues. Trimming cost V 4 bases and J 7 bases; bases outside gene matches: 7. The germline gives CDR1 SGHRS, CDR2 YFSETQ. The clonotype originates from a woman aged 55-75 years in good health and CMV-seropositive. Sequencing used PBMCs. This chain connects TRBV5-1 to TRBJ2-3; 15 nucleotides align to TRBD2. The CDR3 region has the DNA TGCGCCAGCAGCCCCGGGACTAGCGGGGGGAGGCATACGCAGTATTTT. The encoded protein is CASSPGTSGGRHTQYF.